The sample holds one count of the clone carrying this T cell receptor beta chain. Each CDR3 protein is one row after TCRdb ran MiXCR on the reads. The sample lists more than 9,500 distinct CDR3 sequences, nearly 60% seen once, with under 60% in the top ten. CDR1 and CDR2 (germline): SGHTA, FQGNSA. CDR3 length: 16 amino acids. This record comes from a study of tumor-infiltrating lymphocytes in oesophageal squamous cell carcinoma. The clonotype was recovered from a female donor with esophageal squamous cell carcinoma. The chain employs TRBV7-2 and TRBJ2-4; D might be TRBD2 (5 bases). The J call is in doubt because the DNA end fits TRBJ2-1 better. What was sequenced was blood. The CDR3 nucleotides read TGTGCCAGCAGCTTAGACGTAGGGAGCTCCTACAATGAGCAGTTCTTC. It codes for CASSLDVGSSYNEQFF.